These 28 T cell receptor beta chains originate from one sample sequenced in a study of cytomegalovirus exposure and HLA in healthy donors. PCR used 60 Vbeta primers and 13 Jbeta primers. Some clones are missing from TCRdb's copy, which holds only in-frame ones; the method was immunoSEQ multiplex PCR. Found here are about 190,000 clones, about 81% of them singletons; the top ten hold 4% to 5%. The sample taken for sequencing was PBMCs. These receptors all stem from a man aged 25-40 years in good health and CMV-seropositive.

This rearrangement joins TRBV7-3 to TRBJ2-1; maybe TRBD2 (6 bases). The germline V and J ends were trimmed by 6 bases and 13 bases, with 16 bases remaining between them. The germline V gene encodes CDR1 SGHTA and CDR2 FQGTGA. CDR3 length: 12 amino acids. The CDR3 DNA follows: TGTGCCAGCAGTCCCGGGGGAGCTGACCAGTTCTTC. This codes for CASSPGGADQFF.

V is TRBV30 and J is TRBJ1-2; D remains unclear. The CDR3 loop spans 13 amino acids. Germline assignment: CDR1 GTSNPN and CDR2 SVGIG (reference sequence). Trimming took 2 bases from V and 1 from J, leaving 8 bases between them. CDR3 protein: CAWSSPGNYGYTF. DNA of the CDR3: TGTGCCTGGAGTTCTCCGGGTAACTATGGCTACACCTTC.

The chain has TRBV6-6 and TRBJ2-7, with 11 bases lining up with TRBD1. Germline CDR1 is MNHNY and CDR2 is SVGAGI (reference sequence). Losses at the gene ends were 4 bases for V and 7 bases for J; bases not matched to a gene: 12. This CDR3 is 16 amino acids long. This chain's CDR3 is CASSSPLGQGASEQYF. CDR3 DNA sequence: TGTGCCAGCAGTTCTCCTCTCGGACAGGGGGCTAGTGAGCAGTACTTC.

V and J are TRBV19 and TRBJ2-7, with 8 bases lining up with TRBD1. This CDR3 contains 13 residues. V lost 4 bases to trimming and J lost 2 bases; unmatched junction nucleotides: 1. CDR1 and CDR2 (germline): LNHDA, SQIVND (reference sequence). The CDR3 coding sequence is TGTGCCAGTAGTAAGACAGGGGCCTACGAGCAGTACTTC. Residues: CASSKTGAYEQYF.

The chain employs TRBV7-2 and TRBJ2-5; 10 bases fit TRBD1. The CDR3 totals 14 residues. V was clipped by 5 bases and J by 5 bases; unmatched bases: 5. Per germline, CDR1 SGHTA and CDR2 FQGNSA. The CDR3 spells CASSRQGAGETQYF. The CDR3 nucleotides read TGTGCCAGCAGCCGACAGGGGGCGGGGGAGACCCAGTACTTC.

The V and J genes are TRBV5-1 and TRBJ2-6; a weak D match, TRBD2 (5 bases). Per germline, CDR1 SGHRS and CDR2 YFSETQ. The germline V and J ends were trimmed by 3 bases and 4 bases, with 11 bases remaining between them. This CDR3 is 15 amino acids long. The DNA for the CDR3 is TGCGCCAGCAGCTCCGGCGGGTCCGGGGCCAACGTCCTGACTTTC. This sequence encodes CASSSGGSGANVLTF.

The chain carries TRBV5-4 and TRBJ2-7; 8 bases agree with TRBD2. V shed 4 bases, J shed 0 bases, and the junction held 6 bases outside the gene matches. The CDR3 contains 15 residues. Per germline, CDR1 SGHNT and CDR2 YYREEE (reference sequence). CDR3 sequence reads: CASSRTSGSSYEQYF. The CDR3 DNA sequence: TGTGCCAGCAGCCGAACTAGCGGCAGCTCCTACGAGCAGTACTTC.

In its sample, this clone was seen once. The chain uses TRBV21-1 and TRBJ2-7; TRBD1 is the table's D call and was not checked against the DNA. TRBV21-1 is described as a pseudogene. The CDR3 covers 15 residues. CDR3 sequence (DNA): TGTGCCAGCAGCTCTGAACTTGGACAGGCCTACGAGCAGTACTTC. It codes for CASSSELGQAYEQYF.

This chain connects TRBV6-5 to TRBJ2-7; 8 bases map to TRBD1. The CDR3 is 14 residues long. V shed 4 bases and J 1 base; nucleotides not matched to a gene: 3. CDR1 and CDR2 (germline): MNHEY, SVGAGI. The CDR3 here is CASSSGTGSYEQYF. The CDR3 DNA reads TGTGCCAGCAGTTCCGGGACAGGTTCCTACGAGCAGTACTTC.

The chain links TRBV5-4 to TRBJ2-5; tentatively, D is TRBD1 (5 bases). With 0 bases removed from V and 5 bases from J, the gap between germline ends came to 11 bases. The germline V gene encodes CDR1 SGHNT and CDR2 YYREEE (reference sequence). The CDR3 loop spans 14 amino acids. The CDR3 nucleotides read TGTGCCAGCAGCTTGGAGGGGCCGAGGGAGACCCAGTACTTC. Translation gives CASSLEGPRETQYF.

This chain connects TRBV7-2 to TRBJ2-3, with D perhaps TRBD1 (6 bases). Germline assignment: CDR1 SGHTA and CDR2 FQGNSA. The length of the CDR3 is 16 residues. The V and J ends lost 2 bases and 0 bases respectively, with 12 bases between them. CDR3 protein: CASSLQGSPSTDTQYF. CDR3 bases: TGTGCCAGCAGCTTACAGGGGTCTCCTAGCACAGATACGCAGTATTTT.

V and J are TRBV9 and TRBJ2-7, with 7 positions matching TRBD1. The ends lost 3 bases at V and 5 bases at J; junction bases unmatched: 17. This CDR3 spans 17 amino acids. CDR1 SGDLS and CDR2 YYNGEE come from the germline V gene. The CDR3 is CASSANYNRGGRNEQYF. As DNA, the CDR3 is TGTGCCAGCAGCGCCAACTACAACAGGGGCGGTCGGAACGAGCAGTACTTC.

V gene TRBV15 combines with J gene TRBJ2-1; 12 bases are a match to TRBD2. Trimming at V came to 1 base and at J to 9 bases, leaving 4 bases not matched to a gene. The CDR3 has 15 residues. Germline V gene lookup returns CDR1 LNHNV and CDR2 YYDKDF (reference sequence). CDR3 protein: CATSRGLAGAGEQFF. For the CDR3, the DNA is TGTGCCACCAGCAGAGGACTAGCGGGAGCGGGTGAGCAGTTCTTC.

The chain links TRBV5-1 to TRBJ1-5; 8 bases are shared with TRBD1. V was pared by 1 base and J by 3 bases, with 3 bases of the junction left unmatched. CDR1 and CDR2 from the germline V gene are SGHRS and YFSETQ. The CDR3 has 15 amino acids. The CDR3 loop reads CASSLTGGINQPQHF. The CDR3 bases are TGCGCCAGCAGCTTGACAGGGGGAATCAATCAGCCCCAGCATTTT.

The chain uses TRBV6-5 and TRBJ1-2; possibly TRBD1 for D (6 bases). Trimming pared 9 bases from V and 6 bases from J, leaving 17 bases between. The CDR3 is 13 amino acids. Germline V gene data show CDR1 as MNHEY and CDR2 as SVGAGI. The CDR3 DNA reads TGTGCCAGTAGAGTAGGGACAAGGAATGGCTACACCTTC. Amino acids: CASRVGTRNGYTF.

This chain joins TRBV30 and TRBJ1-1; D may be TRBD1 (5 bases). From germline, CDR1 is GTSNPN and CDR2 SVGIG (reference sequence). The CDR3 contains 14 residues. V lost 0 bases to trimming and J lost 5 bases, with 13 bases between them. CDR3 sequence (DNA): TGTGCCTGGAGTGTACTTGGGCGACAGACTGAAGCTTTCTTT. This sequence encodes CAWSVLGRQTEAFF.

As concerns this clone: An end of the junction differs from the germline gene, which may be a read error. The chain is built from TRBV5-6 and TRBJ1-1; possibly TRBD1 for D (6 bases). The CDR3 runs 15 residues. Germline CDR1 SGHDT, CDR2 YYEEEE. For the CDR3, the DNA is TGTGCCAGCAGCTTGGTGGGGGACAAGAGGACTGAAACTTTCTTT. It yields the protein CASSLVGDKRTETFF.

The chain couples TRBV4-2 to TRBJ2-7; 7 positions agree with TRBD2. Germline CDR1 LGHNA, CDR2 YNFKEQ. V lost 4 bases to trimming and J lost 5 bases; unmatched junction nucleotides: 14. This CDR3 has 16 amino acids. CDR3 nucleotides: TGTGCCAGCAGCCGTCAATGGGGGGGAGGTGGCGACGAGCAGTACTTC. Protein: CASSRQWGGGGDEQYF.

This sequence joins TRBV19 and TRBJ2-7; 10 nucleotides line up with TRBD2. J was trimmed by 3 bases and V by 5 bases; bases with no gene match: 4. Germline V lookup: CDR1 LNHDA, CDR2 SQIVND (reference sequence). CDR3 length equals 14 residues. CDR3 amino acids: CASSRASGGYEQYF. The CDR3 DNA follows: TGTGCCAGTAGTCGGGCTAGCGGGGGCTACGAGCAGTACTTC.

This clone was detected only once. The rearrangement joins TRBV5-4 to TRBJ2-7; D is perhaps TRBD1 (6 bases). The CDR3 is 13 residues long. Germline V gene sequence: CDR1 SGHNT, CDR2 YYREEE (reference sequence). The V gene lost 3 bases and the J gene lost 5 bases, with 12 bases spanning the gap. The CDR3 bases are TGTGCCAGCAGCTCCCAGGGGAAGCACGAGCAGTACTTC. This sequence encodes CASSSQGKHEQYF.

V usage is TRBV29-1 and J usage is TRBJ1-5, with D hard to call. Trimming removed 4 bases at V and 4 bases at J, with 11 bases between. Germline loops: CDR1 SQVTM, CDR2 ANQGSEA. This CDR3 comprises 13 residues. The CDR3 nucleotides read TGCAGCGTTGTGTCACAGATTAATCAGCCCCAGCATTTT. Its translation is CSVVSQINQPQHF.

The chain couples TRBV28 to TRBJ2-5; 7 bases line up with TRBD2. V gave up 3 bases and J gave up 7 bases; unmatched junction bases: 20. The CDR3 extends over 18 amino acids. Looked up from germline, CDR1 is MDHEN and CDR2 is SYDVKM. The CDR3 reads CASSFWTYLGGGKPTQYF. The DNA of the CDR3 is TGTGCCAGCAGTTTCTGGACTTACCTTGGGGGGGGTAAGCCGACCCAGTACTTC. Complete variable domain (other parts from reference TRBV28 and TRBJ2-5): DVKVTQSSRYLVKRTGEKVFLECVQDMDHENMFWYRQDPGLGLRLIYFSYDVKMKEKGDIPEGYSVSREKKERFSLILESASTNQTSMYLCASSFWTYLGGGKPTQYFGPGTRLLVL.

This clone was detected only a few times. V and J are TRBV6-6 and TRBJ1-2; D perhaps matches TRBD1 (5 bases). Germline lookup yields CDR1 MNHNY and CDR2 SVGAGI (reference sequence). V lost 5 bases to trimming and J lost 5 bases, with 12 bases between them. The CDR3 extends over 13 amino acids. CDR3 bases: TGTGCCAGCAGTGACGGACAAATATATGGCTACACCTTC. It translates to CASSDGQIYGYTF.

V gene TRBV2 combines with J gene TRBJ1-3; the D gene is possibly TRBD1 (5 bases). CDR1 SNHLY and CDR2 FYNNEI come from the germline V gene. The CDR3 totals 14 residues. The V end was cut by 8 bases, the J end by 10 bases, with 21 bases between. CDR3 in amino acids: CASGQGTGRSTIYF. In DNA form, the CDR3 reads TGTGCCAGCGGTCAAGGGACGGGAAGGAGTACCATATATTTT.

The V call is TRBV6-5, the J call TRBJ2-3; D perhaps matches TRBD1 (6 bases). Germline CDR1 is MNHEY and CDR2 is SVGAGI. The V gene lost 4 bases and the J gene lost 6 bases, with 11 bases spanning the gap. This CDR3 has 13 residues. The CDR3 is CASSSNTGDTQYF. CDR3 coding DNA: TGTGCCAGCAGTTCTAATACAGGGGATACGCAGTATTTT.

The J gene is TRBJ2-7, the V gene TRBV28; the D gene is possibly TRBD2 (5 bases). The CDR3 totals 16 residues. The V end lost 6 bases, the J end lost 0 bases, and 18 bases lay between the germline ends. CDR1 and CDR2 (germline): MDHEN, SYDVKM. CDR3 bases: TGTGCCAGCAGCGGGGTAGAGCGGCCCTCCTCCTACGAGCAGTACTTC. It specifies CASSGVERPSSYEQYF. Full variable domain (missing parts from reference TRBV28 and TRBJ2-7): DVKVTQSSRYLVKRTGEKVFLECVQDMDHENMFWYRQDPGLGLRLIYFSYDVKMKEKGDIPEGYSVSREKKERFSLILESASTNQTSMYLCASSGVERPSSYEQYFGPGTRLTVT.

The chain employs TRBV9 and TRBJ1-1; no firm D call. CDR1 and CDR2 from the germline V gene are SGDLS and YYNGEE. This CDR3 contains 13 residues. V lost 3 bases to trimming and J lost 1 base, with 7 bases between them. This chain's CDR3 is CASSASQNTEAFF. CDR3 DNA sequence: TGTGCCAGCAGCGCCTCACAGAACACTGAAGCTTTCTTT.

The table lists this clone with a count of one. V is TRBV6-1 and J is TRBJ1-2, with 7 positions matching TRBD1. J gave up 5 bases and V 6 bases, and 6 bases lay outside the gene matches. Germline assignment: CDR1 MNHNS and CDR2 SASEGT. This CDR3 region has 13 residues. DNA of the CDR3: TGTGCCAGCAGCCCGGACAGGAAATATGGCTACACCTTC. Amino acids: CASSPDRKYGYTF.